This section outlines one TCR beta chain sequence together with its context. Its antigen is currently unknown. The data are from a study of cytomegalovirus exposure and HLA in healthy donors. Study-wide points: Listed as cytomegalovirus-associated were 150 to 200 TCR beta chains. In a later analysis, parvovirus B19, influenza, CMV and Epstein-Barr virus appeared linked to several top co-occurrence clusters.

13 Jbeta primers and 60 Vbeta primers were used for the PCR. Here immunoSEQ multiplex PCR was the method, and the copy in TCRdb shows in-frame clones only, minus some. The data hold 100,000 to 150,000 clones, with 73% observed a single time. The TCR sequence derives from a woman aged 40 to 50 in good health and CMV-seronegative. Sample: PBMCs.

CDR3 sequence (DNA): TGTGCCAGCAGTGACACAGGGCTGGAGCAAGAGACCCAGTACTTC. Its translation: CASSDTGLEQETQYF. The rearrangement joins TRBV2 to TRBJ2-5, with a tentative D call TRBD1 (6 bases). The CDR3 has 15 amino acids. V was cut by 3 bases and J by 2 bases, with 13 bases left in between. Germline CDR1 is SNHLY and CDR2 is FYNNEI.